Below, 17 T cell receptor beta chains from the same sample are listed, as sequenced in a study of technical replicates of blood from a handful of donors. Sequencing was performed with immunoSEQ multiplex PCR; in TCRdb, only in-frame clones are kept and a portion is missing. The data contain tens of thousands of clones, roughly 96% of them seen just once; the ten biggest clones take up more than 0.15%. The sequencing sample was made of T cells isolated from PBMCs. The receptors here all came from a human donor in good health.

The chain has TRBV11-2 and TRBJ2-7, with D hard to call. This CDR3 spans 13 amino acids. The V and J ends lost 1 base and 6 bases respectively, with 10 bases between them. CDR1 and CDR2 from the germline V gene are SGHAT and FQNNGV. In DNA form, the CDR3 reads TGTGCCAGCAGCTTAGTCGGAGCGCCCGAGCAGTACTTC. Translated: CASSLVGAPEQYF. The whole variable domain, filled in from reference TRBV11-2 and TRBJ2-7, reads EAGVAQSPRYKIIEKRQSVAFWCNPISGHATLYWYQQILGQGPKLLIQFQNNGVVDDSQLPKDRFSAERLKGVDSTLKIQPAKLEDSAVYLCASSLVGAPEQYFGPGTRLTVT.

The V and J genes are TRBV29-1 and TRBJ2-7, with 10 nucleotides matching TRBD1. Germline V lookup: CDR1 SQVTM, CDR2 ANQGSEA. The length of the CDR3 is 15 residues. Trimming removed 6 bases from V and 7 bases from J; junction bases left unmatched: 15. CDR3 coding DNA: TGCAGCGTGGCCTTTAACCGGGACAGGGGATTGGAGCAGTACTTC. As protein: CSVAFNRDRGLEQYF.

The CDR3, as DNA: TGCGCCAGCAGAACAGGGTCACAAGAGACCCAGTACTTC. Protein: CASRTGSQETQYF. The gene calls are TRBV5-1 and TRBJ2-5, with a possible D match to TRBD1 (6 bases). Germline values: CDR1 SGHRS, CDR2 YFSETQ. The CDR3 sequence is 13 residues long. The V end lost 5 bases, the J end lost 2 bases, and 10 bases lay between the germline ends. Full variable domain (outside the CDR3, taken from reference TRBV5-1 and TRBJ2-5): KAGVTQTPRYLIKTRGQQVTLSCSPISGHRSVSWYQQTPGQGLQFLFEYFSETQRNKGNFPGRFSGRQFSNSRSEMNVSTLELGDSALYLCASRTGSQETQYFGPGTRLLVL.

This clone came up once. CDR3 protein: CASSLDRPTNEKLFF. Here the CDR3 DNA reads TGCGCCAGCAGCTTGGACAGACCAACTAATGAAAAACTGTTTTTT. The chain recombines TRBV5-1 with TRBJ1-4, with no clear D. The CDR3 covers 15 residues. V lost 0 bases and J lost 0, with 6 bases in between. Germline-derived CDR1 and CDR2 are SGHRS and YFSETQ.

This chain links TRBV4-1 with TRBJ2-2, with TRBD1 identical over 8 bases. The germline CDR1 and CDR2 sequences are MGHRA and YSYEKL. The V segment lost 3 bases and the J segment 0 bases; nucleotides outside the gene matches: 9. The CDR3 is made up of 18 amino acids. The chain's CDR3 is CASSQFMTGAANTGELFF. The CDR3 bases are TGCGCCAGCAGCCAGTTTATGACAGGGGCCGCGAACACCGGGGAGCTGTTTTTT.

The chain joins TRBV5-5 to TRBJ2-1; the match to TRBD1 covers 9 bases. Germline lookup yields CDR1 SGHKS and CDR2 YYEKEE (reference sequence). The CDR3 covers 16 residues. With 0 bases clipped from V and 7 bases from J, the junction kept 8 bases outside the gene matches. CDR3 region: CASSLVPGQGVNEQFF. The CDR3, as DNA: TGTGCCAGCAGCTTGGTACCGGGACAGGGCGTGAATGAGCAGTTCTTC. The whole variable domain, remainder taken from reference TRBV5-5 and TRBJ2-1, is DAGVTQSPTHLIKTRGQQVTLRCSPISGHKSVSWYQQVLGQGPQFIFQYYEKEERGRGNFPDRFSARQFPNYSSELNVNALLLGDSALYLCASSLVPGQGVNEQFFGPGTRLTVL.

The V and J genes are TRBV6-6 and TRBJ2-3; D possibly corresponds to TRBD1 (5 bases). There are 15 residues in the CDR3. Between the trimmed V and J ends, which lost 6 bases and 4 bases, there was a span of 17 bases. The germline V gene has CDR1 MNHNY and CDR2 SVGAGI (reference sequence). CDR3 amino acids: CASSPLQGVPDTQYF. CDR3 nucleotides: TGTGCCAGCAGCCCCCTCCAGGGTGTCCCAGATACGCAGTATTTT.

The rearrangement uses TRBV27 and TRBJ2-7; TRBD1 matches 9 bases. With V trimmed by 0 bases and J by 3 bases, 3 bases remained unmatched. The CDR3 has 15 amino acids. Germline CDR1 is MNHEY and CDR2 is SMNVEV (reference sequence). The CDR3 nucleotides are TGTGCCAGCAGTTTATCAGGGACAGGGCGCTACGAGCAGTACTTC. Translating gives CASSLSGTGRYEQYF.

This clone was recorded once. This chain joins TRBV14 and TRBJ2-7; the match to TRBD2 covers 8 bases. V trimming: 1 base; J trimming: 3 bases; junction bases outside the gene matches: 14. The germline CDR1 and CDR2 sequences are SGHDN and FVKESK. This CDR3 comprises 18 residues. For the CDR3, the DNA is TGTGCCAGCAGCCAAGGAATTCGGATAGCGGGGAACTTCTACGAGCAGTACTTC. Translation: CASSQGIRIAGNFYEQYF.

This chain uses TRBV27 with TRBJ2-2, with 9 bases lining up with TRBD2. V trimming: 4 bases; J trimming: 6 bases; junction bases outside the gene matches: 9. Per the germline V gene, CDR1 is MNHEY and CDR2 is SMNVEV (reference sequence). This CDR3 is 16 amino acids long. The chain's CDR3 is CASSSASGVKAGELFF. CDR3 sequence (DNA): TGTGCCAGCAGTTCGGCTAGCGGGGTTAAAGCCGGGGAGCTGTTTTTT.

The chain is built from TRBV4-1 and TRBJ2-7, with 14 bases aligning to TRBD2. Germline V lookup: CDR1 MGHRA, CDR2 YSYEKL. This CDR3 is 16 amino acids long. J gave up 3 bases and V 3 bases, and 4 bases lay outside the gene matches. The CDR3 region has the DNA TGCGCCAGCAGCCACTTTGGGACTAGCGGGAGCTACGAGCAGTACTTC. It is translated as CASSHFGTSGSYEQYF.

The chain recombines TRBV7-9 with TRBJ1-2, with 7 bases lining up with TRBD1. This CDR3 has 15 amino acids. CDR1 and CDR2 from the germline V gene are SEHNR and FQNEAQ (reference sequence). Losses at the gene ends were 5 bases for V and 7 bases for J; bases not matched to a gene: 13. The CDR3 protein is CASSHYRQGTGGYTF. CDR3 nucleotide sequence: TGTGCCAGCAGCCACTACAGACAGGGAACGGGTGGCTACACCTTC.

The rearrangement joins TRBV7-2 to TRBJ2-2; D is perhaps TRBD1 (6 bases). V was pared by 3 bases and J by 1 base, with 9 bases between. CDR3 length equals 15 residues. CDR1 is SGHTA, CDR2 FQGNSA, per germline. The CDR3 coding sequence is TGTGCCAGCAGCTTCGTACAGGGGAACACCGGGGAGCTGTTTTTT. Protein sequence: CASSFVQGNTGELFF.

CDR3 DNA: TGTGCCAGCAGTTCACCCTCGGAGGGGACGTACGAGCAGTACTTC. This encodes CASSSPSEGTYEQYF. The J gene is TRBJ2-7, the V gene TRBV7-9; possibly TRBD2 for D (6 bases). The V end was cut by 6 bases, the J end by 4 bases, with 19 bases between. The CDR3 totals 15 residues. The V gene's germline CDR1 is SEHNR and CDR2 FQNEAQ (reference sequence).

The V call is TRBV19, the J call TRBJ1-3; no definite D call. The V end lost 6 bases, the J end lost 8 bases, and 14 bases lay between the germline ends. Germline V lookup: CDR1 LNHDA, CDR2 SQIVND (reference sequence). CDR3 length: 13 residues. DNA of the CDR3: TGTGCCAGTAGCTCCGGCCCAGCGGACACCATATATTTT. Its translation is CASSSGPADTIYF. Supplemented by reference TRBV19 and TRBJ1-3, the full variable domain reads DGGITQSPKYLFRKEGQNVTLSCEQNLNHDAMYWYRQDPGQGLRLIYYSQIVNDFQKGDIAEGYSVSREKKESFPLTVTSAQKNPTAFYLCASSSGPADTIYFGEGSWLTVV.

The chain couples TRBV5-1 to TRBJ2-7, with 9 bases lining up with TRBD2. Per germline, CDR1 SGHRS and CDR2 YFSETQ. After removal of 1 base from V and 4 bases from J, the junction contained 0 bases not matched to a gene. The CDR3 is 13 residues long. The CDR3 nucleotides read TGCGCCAGCAGCTTGCTAGCGGGGTACGAGCAGTACTTC. Amino acid sequence: CASSLLAGYEQYF. Combining the CDR3 with reference TRBV5-1 and TRBJ2-7 gives the whole variable domain KAGVTQTPRYLIKTRGQQVTLSCSPISGHRSVSWYQQTPGQGLQFLFEYFSETQRNKGNFPGRFSGRQFSNSRSEMNVSTLELGDSALYLCASSLLAGYEQYFGPGTRLTVT.

This rearrangement joins TRBV27 to TRBJ2-1; D might be TRBD1 (5 bases). The ends were cut back, 4 bases at V and 6 bases at J, with 7 bases in the middle. Per the germline V gene, CDR1 is MNHEY and CDR2 is SMNVEV (reference sequence). CDR3 size: 12 residues. The CDR3 region has the DNA TGTGCCAGCAGTTGGGGCCCCAATGAGCAGTTCTTC. This translates into CASSWGPNEQFF.